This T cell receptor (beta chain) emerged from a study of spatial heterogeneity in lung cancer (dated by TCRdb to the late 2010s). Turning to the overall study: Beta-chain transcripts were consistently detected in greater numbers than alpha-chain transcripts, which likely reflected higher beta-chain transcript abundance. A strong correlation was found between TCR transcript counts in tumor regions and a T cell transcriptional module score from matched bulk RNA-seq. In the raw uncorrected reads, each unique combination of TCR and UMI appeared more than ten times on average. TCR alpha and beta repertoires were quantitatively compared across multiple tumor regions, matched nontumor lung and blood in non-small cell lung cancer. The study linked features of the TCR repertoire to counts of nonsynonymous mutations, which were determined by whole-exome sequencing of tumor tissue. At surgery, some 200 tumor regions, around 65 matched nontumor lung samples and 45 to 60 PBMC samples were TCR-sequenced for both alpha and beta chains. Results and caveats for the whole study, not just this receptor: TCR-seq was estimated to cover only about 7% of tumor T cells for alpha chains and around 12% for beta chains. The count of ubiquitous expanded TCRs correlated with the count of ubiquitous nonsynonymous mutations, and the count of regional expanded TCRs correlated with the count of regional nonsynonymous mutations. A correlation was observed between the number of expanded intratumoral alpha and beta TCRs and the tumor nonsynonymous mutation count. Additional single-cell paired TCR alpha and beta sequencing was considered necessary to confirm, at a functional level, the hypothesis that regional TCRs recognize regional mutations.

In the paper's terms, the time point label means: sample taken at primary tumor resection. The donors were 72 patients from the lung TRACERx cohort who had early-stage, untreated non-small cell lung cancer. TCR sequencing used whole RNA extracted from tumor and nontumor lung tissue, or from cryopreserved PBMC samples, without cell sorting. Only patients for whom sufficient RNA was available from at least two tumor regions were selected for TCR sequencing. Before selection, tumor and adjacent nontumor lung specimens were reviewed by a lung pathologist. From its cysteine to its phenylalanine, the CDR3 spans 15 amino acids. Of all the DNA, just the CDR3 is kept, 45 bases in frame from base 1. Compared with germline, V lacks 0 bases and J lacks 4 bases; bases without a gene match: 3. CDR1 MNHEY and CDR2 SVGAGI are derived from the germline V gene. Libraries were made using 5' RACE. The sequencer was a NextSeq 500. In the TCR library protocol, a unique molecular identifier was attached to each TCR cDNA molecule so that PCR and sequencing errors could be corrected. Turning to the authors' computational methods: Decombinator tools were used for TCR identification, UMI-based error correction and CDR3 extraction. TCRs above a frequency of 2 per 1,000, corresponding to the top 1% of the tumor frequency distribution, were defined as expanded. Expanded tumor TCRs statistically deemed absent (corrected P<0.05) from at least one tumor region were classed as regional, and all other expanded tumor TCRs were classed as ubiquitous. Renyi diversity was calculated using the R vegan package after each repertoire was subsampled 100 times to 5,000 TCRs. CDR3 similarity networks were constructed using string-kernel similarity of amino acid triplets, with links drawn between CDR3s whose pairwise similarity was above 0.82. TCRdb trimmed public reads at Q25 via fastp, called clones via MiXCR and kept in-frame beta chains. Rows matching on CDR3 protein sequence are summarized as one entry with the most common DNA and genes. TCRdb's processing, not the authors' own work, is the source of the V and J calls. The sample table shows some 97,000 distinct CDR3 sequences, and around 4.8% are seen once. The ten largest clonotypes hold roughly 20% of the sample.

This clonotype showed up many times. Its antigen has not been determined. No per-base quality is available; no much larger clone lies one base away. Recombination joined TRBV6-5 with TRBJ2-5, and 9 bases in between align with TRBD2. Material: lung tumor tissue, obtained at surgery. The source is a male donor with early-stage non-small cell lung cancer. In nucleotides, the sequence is TGTGCCAGCAGTTACTCTCTAGCGGGAACAGAGACCCAGTACTTC. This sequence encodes CASSYSLAGTETQYF.